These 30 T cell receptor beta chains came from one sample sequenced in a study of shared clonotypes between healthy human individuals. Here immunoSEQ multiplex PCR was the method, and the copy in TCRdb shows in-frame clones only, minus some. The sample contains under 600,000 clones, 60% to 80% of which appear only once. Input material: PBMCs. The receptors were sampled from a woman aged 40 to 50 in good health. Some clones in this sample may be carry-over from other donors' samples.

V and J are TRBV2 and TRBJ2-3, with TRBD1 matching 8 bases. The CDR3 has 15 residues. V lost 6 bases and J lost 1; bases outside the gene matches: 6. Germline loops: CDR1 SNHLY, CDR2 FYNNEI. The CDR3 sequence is CASSFTGGGTDTQYF. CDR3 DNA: TGTGCCAGCAGCTTCACAGGGGGAGGCACAGATACGCAGTATTTT.

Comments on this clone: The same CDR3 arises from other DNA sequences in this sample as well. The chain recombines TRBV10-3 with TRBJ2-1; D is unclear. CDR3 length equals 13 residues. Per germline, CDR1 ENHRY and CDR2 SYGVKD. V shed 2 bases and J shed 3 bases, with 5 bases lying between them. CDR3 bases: TGTGCCATCAGTGAGAGGGACTACAATGAGCAGTTCTTC. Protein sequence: CAISERDYNEQFF.

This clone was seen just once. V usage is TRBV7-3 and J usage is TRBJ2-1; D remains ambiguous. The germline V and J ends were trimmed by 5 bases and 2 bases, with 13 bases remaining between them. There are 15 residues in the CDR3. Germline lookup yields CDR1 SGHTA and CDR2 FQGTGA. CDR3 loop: CASSRTTSTYNEQFF. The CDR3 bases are TGTGCCAGCAGCCGGACGACATCTACCTACAATGAGCAGTTCTTC.

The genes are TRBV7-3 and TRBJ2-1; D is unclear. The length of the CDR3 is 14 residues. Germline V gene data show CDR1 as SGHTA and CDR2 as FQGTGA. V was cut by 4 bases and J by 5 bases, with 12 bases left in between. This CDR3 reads CASSSLGENNEQFF. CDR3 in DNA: TGTGCCAGCAGCTCCCTTGGAGAGAACAATGAGCAGTTCTTC.

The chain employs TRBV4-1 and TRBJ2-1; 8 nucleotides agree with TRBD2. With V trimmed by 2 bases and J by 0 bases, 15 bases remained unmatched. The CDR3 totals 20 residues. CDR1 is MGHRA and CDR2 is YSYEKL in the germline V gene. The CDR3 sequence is CASSQKNRTSLPRSYNEQFF. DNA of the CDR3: TGCGCCAGCAGCCAAAAAAATAGGACTAGCCTTCCCCGCTCCTACAATGAGCAGTTCTTC.

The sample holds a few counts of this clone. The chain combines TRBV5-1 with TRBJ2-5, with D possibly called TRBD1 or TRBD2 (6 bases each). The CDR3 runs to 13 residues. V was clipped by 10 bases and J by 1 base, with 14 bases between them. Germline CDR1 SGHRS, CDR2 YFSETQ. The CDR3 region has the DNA TGCGCCTCAGGGGCGGGGCTCCAAGAGACCCAGTACTTC. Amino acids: CASGAGLQETQYF. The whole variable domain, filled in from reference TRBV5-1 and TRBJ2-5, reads KAGVTQTPRYLIKTRGQQVTLSCSPISGHRSVSWYQQTPGQGLQFLFEYFSETQRNKGNFPGRFSGRQFSNSRSEMNVSTLELGDSALYLCASGAGLQETQYFGPGTRLLVL.

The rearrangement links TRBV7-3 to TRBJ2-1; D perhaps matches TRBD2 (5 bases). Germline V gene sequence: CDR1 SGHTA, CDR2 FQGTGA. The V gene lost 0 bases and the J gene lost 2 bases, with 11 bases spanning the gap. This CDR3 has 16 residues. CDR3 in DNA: TGTGCCAGCAGCTTAACGTCTCCGGGAACCTACAATGAGCAGTTCTTC. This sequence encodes CASSLTSPGTYNEQFF. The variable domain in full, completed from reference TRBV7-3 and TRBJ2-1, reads GAGVSQTPSNKVTEKGKYVELRCDPISGHTALYWYRQSLGQGPEFLIYFQGTGAADDSGLPNDRFFAVRPEGSVSTLKIQRTERGDSAVYLCASSLTSPGTYNEQFFGPGTRLTVL.

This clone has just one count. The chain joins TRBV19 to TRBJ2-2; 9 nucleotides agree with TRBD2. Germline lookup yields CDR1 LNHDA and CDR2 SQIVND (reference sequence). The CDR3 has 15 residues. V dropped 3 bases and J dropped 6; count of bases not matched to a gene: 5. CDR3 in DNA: TGTGCCAGTAGTATGACGGCTAGCGGGGCCGGGGAGCTGTTTTTT. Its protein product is CASSMTASGAGELFF.

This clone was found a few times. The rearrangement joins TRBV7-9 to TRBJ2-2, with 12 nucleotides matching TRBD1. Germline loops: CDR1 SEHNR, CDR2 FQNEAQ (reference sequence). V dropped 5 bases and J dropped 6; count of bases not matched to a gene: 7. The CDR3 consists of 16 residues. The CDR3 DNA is TGTGCCAGCAGCCGGGACAGGGGGCGCCGAGCCGGGGAGCTGTTTTTT. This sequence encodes CASSRDRGRRAGELFF.

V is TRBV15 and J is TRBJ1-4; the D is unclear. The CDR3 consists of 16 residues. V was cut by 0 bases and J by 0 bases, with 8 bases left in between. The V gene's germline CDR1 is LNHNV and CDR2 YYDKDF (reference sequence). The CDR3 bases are TGTGCCACCAGCAGAGATTTGCCAACAACTAATGAAAAACTGTTTTTT. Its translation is CATSRDLPTTNEKLFF.

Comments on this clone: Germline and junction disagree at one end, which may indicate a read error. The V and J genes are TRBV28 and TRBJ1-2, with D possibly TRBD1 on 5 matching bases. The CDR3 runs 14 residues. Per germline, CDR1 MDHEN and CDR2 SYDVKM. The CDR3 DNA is TGTACCAGCAGGACCCTCGGCAGGGCCTATGGCTACACCTTC. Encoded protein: CTSRTLGRAYGYTF.

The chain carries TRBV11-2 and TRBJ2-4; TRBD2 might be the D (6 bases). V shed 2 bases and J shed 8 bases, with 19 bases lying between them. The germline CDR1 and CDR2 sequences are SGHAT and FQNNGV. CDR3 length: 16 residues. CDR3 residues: CASSLRLVRVRDIQYF. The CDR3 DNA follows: TGTGCCAGCAGCTTAAGACTAGTTCGGGTTCGGGACATTCAGTACTTC.

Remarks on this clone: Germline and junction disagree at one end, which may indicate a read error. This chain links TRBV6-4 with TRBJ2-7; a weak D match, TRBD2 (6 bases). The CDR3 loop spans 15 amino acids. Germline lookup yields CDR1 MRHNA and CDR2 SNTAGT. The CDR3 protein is CASSYSPEGSAEQYF. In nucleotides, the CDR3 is TGTGCCAGCAGTTACTCCCCGGAGGGTAGCGCCGAGCAGTACTTC.

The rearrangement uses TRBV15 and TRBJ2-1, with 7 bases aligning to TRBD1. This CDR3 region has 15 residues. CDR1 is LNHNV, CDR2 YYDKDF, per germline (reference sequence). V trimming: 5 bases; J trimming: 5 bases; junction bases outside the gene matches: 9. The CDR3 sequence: CATSYQTGDHNEQFF. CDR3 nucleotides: TGTGCCACCAGCTACCAAACAGGGGATCACAATGAGCAGTTCTTC.

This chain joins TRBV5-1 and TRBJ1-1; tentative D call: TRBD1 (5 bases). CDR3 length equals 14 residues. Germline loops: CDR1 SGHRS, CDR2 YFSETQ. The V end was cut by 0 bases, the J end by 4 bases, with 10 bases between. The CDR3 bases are TGCGCCAGCAGCTTGGGTCCAGGGTCCACTGAAGCTTTCTTT. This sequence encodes CASSLGPGSTEAFF.

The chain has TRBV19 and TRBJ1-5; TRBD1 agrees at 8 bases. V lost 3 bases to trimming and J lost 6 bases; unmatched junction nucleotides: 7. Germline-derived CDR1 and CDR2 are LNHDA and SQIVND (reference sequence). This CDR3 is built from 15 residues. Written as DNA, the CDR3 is TGTGCCAGTAGTATGTCGGACAGGGCATTTCAGCCCCAGCATTTT. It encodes CASSMSDRAFQPQHF.

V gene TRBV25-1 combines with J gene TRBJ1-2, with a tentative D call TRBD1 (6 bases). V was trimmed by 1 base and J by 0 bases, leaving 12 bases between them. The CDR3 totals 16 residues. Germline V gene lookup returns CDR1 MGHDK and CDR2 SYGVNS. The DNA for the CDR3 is TGTGCCAGCAGTGAATCCGGACAGTCCACTAACTATGGCTACACCTTC. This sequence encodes CASSESGQSTNYGYTF.

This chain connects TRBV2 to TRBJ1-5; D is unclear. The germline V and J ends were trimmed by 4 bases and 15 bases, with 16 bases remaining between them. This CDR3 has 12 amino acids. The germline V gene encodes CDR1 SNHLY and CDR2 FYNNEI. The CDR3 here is CASSGSTLIGHF. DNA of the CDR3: TGTGCCAGCAGTGGTTCTACTCTGATAGGGCATTTT.

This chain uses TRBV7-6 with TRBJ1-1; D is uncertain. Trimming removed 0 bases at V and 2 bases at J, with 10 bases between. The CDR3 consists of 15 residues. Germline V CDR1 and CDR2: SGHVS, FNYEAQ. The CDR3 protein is CASSLARGINTEAFF. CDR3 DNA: TGTGCCAGCAGCTTAGCACGAGGGATCAACACTGAAGCTTTCTTT.

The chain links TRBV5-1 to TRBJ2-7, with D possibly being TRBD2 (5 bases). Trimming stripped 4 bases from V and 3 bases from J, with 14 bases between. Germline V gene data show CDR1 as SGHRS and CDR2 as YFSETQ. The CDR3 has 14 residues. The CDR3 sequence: CASSSPATIYEQYF. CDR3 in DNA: TGCGCCAGCAGCAGCCCAGCGACTATCTACGAGCAGTACTTC.

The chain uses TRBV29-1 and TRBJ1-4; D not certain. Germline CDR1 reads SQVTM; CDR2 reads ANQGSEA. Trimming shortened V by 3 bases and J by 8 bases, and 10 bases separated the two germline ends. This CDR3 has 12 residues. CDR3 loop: CSVDEGREKLFF. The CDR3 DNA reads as TGCAGCGTTGATGAGGGAAGGGAAAAACTGTTTTTT.

The CDR3 nucleotides read TGCAGCCTACCTCGGGACAGCCTTAATGAAAAACTGTTTTTT. Translation gives CSLPRDSLNEKLFF. This chain links TRBV29-1 with TRBJ1-4; TRBD1 matches 7 bases. Germline V gene data show CDR1 as SQVTM and CDR2 as ANQGSEA. The CDR3 is 14 amino acids. The J segment lost 4 bases and the V segment lost 8 bases, leaving 10 bases of the junction unmatched.

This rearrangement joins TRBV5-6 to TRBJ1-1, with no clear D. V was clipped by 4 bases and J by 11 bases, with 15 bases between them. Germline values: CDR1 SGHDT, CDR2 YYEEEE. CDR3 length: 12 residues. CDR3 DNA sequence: TGTGCCAGCAGCATAGGACGCTCCCGGGCTTTCTTT. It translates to CASSIGRSRAFF.

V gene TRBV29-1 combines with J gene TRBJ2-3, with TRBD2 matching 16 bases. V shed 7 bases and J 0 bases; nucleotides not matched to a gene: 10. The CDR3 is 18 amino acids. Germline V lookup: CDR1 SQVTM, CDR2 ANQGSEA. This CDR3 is CSAGTSGRASSSTDTQYF. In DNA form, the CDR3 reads TGCAGCGCGGGGACTAGCGGGAGGGCCTCTTCTAGCACAGATACGCAGTATTTT.

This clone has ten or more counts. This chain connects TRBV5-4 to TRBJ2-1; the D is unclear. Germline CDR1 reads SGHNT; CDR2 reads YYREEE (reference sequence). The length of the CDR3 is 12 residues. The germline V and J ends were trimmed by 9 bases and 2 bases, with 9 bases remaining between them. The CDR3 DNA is TGTGCCACCCCGTGGACCTACAATGAGCAGTTCTTC. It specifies CATPWTYNEQFF.

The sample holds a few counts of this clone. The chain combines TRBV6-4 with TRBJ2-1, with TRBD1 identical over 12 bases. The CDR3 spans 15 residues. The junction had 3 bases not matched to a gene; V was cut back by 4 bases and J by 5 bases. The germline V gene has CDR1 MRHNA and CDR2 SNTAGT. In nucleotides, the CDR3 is TGTGCCAGCAGTGGAGGGACAGGGGGCCACAATGAGCAGTTCTTC. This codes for CASSGGTGGHNEQFF.

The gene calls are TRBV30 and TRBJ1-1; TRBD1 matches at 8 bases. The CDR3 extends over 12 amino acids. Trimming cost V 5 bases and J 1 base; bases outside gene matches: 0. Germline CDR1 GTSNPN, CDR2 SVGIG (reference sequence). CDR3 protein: CAWGQGNTEAFF. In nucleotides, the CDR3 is TGTGCCTGGGGACAGGGGAACACTGAAGCTTTCTTT.

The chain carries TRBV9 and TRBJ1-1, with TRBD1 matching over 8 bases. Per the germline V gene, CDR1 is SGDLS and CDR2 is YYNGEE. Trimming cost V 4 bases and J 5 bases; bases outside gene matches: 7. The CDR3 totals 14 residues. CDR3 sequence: CASSTGQAGTEAFF. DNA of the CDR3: TGTGCCAGCAGCACGGGACAGGCGGGAACTGAAGCTTTCTTT.

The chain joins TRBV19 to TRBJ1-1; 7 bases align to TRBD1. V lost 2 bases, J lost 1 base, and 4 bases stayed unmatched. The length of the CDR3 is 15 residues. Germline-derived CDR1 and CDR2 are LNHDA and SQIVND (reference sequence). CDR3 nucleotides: TGTGCCAGTAGTATACAGGGGGTGGGGAACACTGAAGCTTTCTTT. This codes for CASSIQGVGNTEAFF.

The CDR3 loop is CASSSTPDNTEAFF. The CDR3 DNA follows: TGCGCCAGCAGCTCCACACCGGATAACACTGAAGCTTTCTTT. The J gene is TRBJ1-1, the V gene TRBV5-1; D remains ambiguous. Germline V gene lookup returns CDR1 SGHRS and CDR2 YFSETQ. CDR3 length equals 14 residues. Trimming took 3 bases from V and 2 from J, leaving 11 bases between them. The full variable domain, completed using reference TRBV5-1 and TRBJ1-1, is KAGVTQTPRYLIKTRGQQVTLSCSPISGHRSVSWYQQTPGQGLQFLFEYFSETQRNKGNFPGRFSGRQFSNSRSEMNVSTLELGDSALYLCASSSTPDNTEAFFGQGTRLTVV.